The T cell receptor beta chain under discussion was sequenced for a study of low-dose radiotherapy and immunotherapy resistance in tumors. Turning to the study itself: Patients were treated with intravenous nivolumab at 240 mg every two weeks and were also dosed with ipilimumab at 1 mg/kg every six weeks.

The CDR3 is 12 residues long. Between the trimmed V and J ends, which lost 2 bases and 8 bases, there was a span of 10 bases. Germline CDR1 is SGHRS and CDR2 is YFSETQ. Both TCRalpha and TCRbeta chains were reverse transcribed with V-gene-specific primers. The TCRs were subjected to amplification over around 19 PCR cycles employing a constant-region primer in conjunction with a V-primer adapter. MiXCR, run by TCRdb on the reads, gives a single entry per CDR3 protein. The data hold about 7,300 distinct CDR3 sequences, with roughly 84% observed a single time. This clonotype has a handful of counts. In the RACIN dose-escalation trial, donors got nivolumab plus ipilimumab with aspirin, cyclophosphamide and radiotherapy. Those eligible were patients bearing advanced solid tumors lacking tumor-infiltrating lymphocytes.

This TCR was sampled from a human donor with advanced metastatic prostate, ovarian, gallbladder or colorectal cancer (not recorded which). This table probably holds off-target reads from a library built for another chain. V gene TRBV5-1 combines with J gene TRBJ1-2; D remains unclear. Here the CDR3 DNA reads TGCGCCAGCAGCTTTTACAGCGGAGGCTACACCTTC. This encodes CASSFYSGGYTF.